These T cell receptor beta chains were read from a single sample in a study of post-analysis software for immune sequencing data. MiXCR was run by TCRdb on the PCR reads, yielding one entry per CDR3 protein. Of 600,000 to 750,000 distinct CDR3 sequences detected, roughly three fifths appear once; the ten largest clones hold approximately 11%. Input material: blood. The receptors were sampled from a girl aged 2 to 9 with multiple sclerosis. Each CDR3 is given without its conserved first and last residue. Each record gives: V gene, J gene, clone size, CDR3 protein. The size entry is marked missing in some rows and otherwise reads once, few, many or a size class.

TRBV5-1	TRBJ2-7	NA	ASSPGPRGYEQY
TRBV18	TRBJ2-5	NA	ASSRVREETQY
TRBV7-2	TRBJ1-2	NA	ASSSLPGTDYGYT
TRBV5-1	TRBJ1-1	NA	ASSSGGEMNTEAF
TRBV3-1	TRBJ2-5	NA	ASSQDLSGSKTQY
TRBV10-1	TRBJ1-2	NA	ASSNSNYGYT
TRBV20-1	TRBJ2-1	NA	SARDGTSGSSYNEQF
TRBV12-5	TRBJ1-2	NA	ASGLVPGFPNYGYT
TRBV28	TRBJ1-2	NA	ATGQGLNYGYT
TRBV20-1	TRBJ2-1	NA	SASTSRNEQF
TRBV20-1	TRBJ2-1	NA	SASPGSRRPSYNEQF
TRBV29-1	NA	few	SVSDTYEQY
TRBV7-3	TRBJ2-1	few	ASSPTGTVGEEQF
TRBV4-3	TRBJ2-2	few	ASSQDTGGGMTNTGELF
TRBV7-8	TRBJ2-5	NA	ASSPTSPPETQY
TRBV20-1	TRBJ2-1	NA	SASSRGRVGNEQF
TRBV29-1	TRBJ2-1	NA	SVEGVGAKPYNEQF
TRBV28	TRBJ2-4	NA	ASRSRRTVLTKNIQY
TRBV12-3/TRBV12-4	TRBJ2-7	few	ASSLTGHGSYEQY
TRBV28	TRBJ1-5	NA	ASSMMNQPQH
TRBV10-3	TRBJ2-1	few	AISESSRLAGNNEQF
TRBV20-1	TRBJ2-7	NA	SATSGFRDAYEQY
TRBV9	TRBJ2-3	NA	ASSVSLRLAGDTQY
TRBV7-9	TRBJ1-1	NA	ASSVNVGETEAF
TRBV5-1	TRBJ2-2	NA	ASSLEHRDYHNTGELF
TRBV3-1	TRBJ2-6	NA	ASSHSGQGNSGANVLT
TRBV7-9	TRBJ1-4	NA	ASSFGSSTNEKLF
TRBV7-6	TRBJ2-3	NA	ASSTQGGTDTQY
TRBV6-1	TRBJ2-7	NA	ASSDHLWRGATYEQY
TRBV7-3	TRBJ2-4	NA	ASSHPRQY
TRBV7-2	TRBJ1-2	NA	ASSLNPRGSNYGYT
TRBV15	TRBJ1-2	NA	ATSRGDAPYGYT
TRBV20-1	TRBJ2-4	NA	SVRHASGETSGNIQY
TRBV10-3	NA	NA	AISPTSGPYEQY
TRBV20-1	TRBJ2-1	few	SARHDYNEQF
TRBV5-1	TRBJ2-3	NA	ASSAPTAGGTDTQY
TRBV5-1	NA	once	ASSQGTGGPYEQY
TRBV3-1	TRBJ2-7	NA	ASSSGLVYEQY
TRBV5-1	TRBJ2-3	many	ASSLDRGADTQY
TRBV6-1	TRBJ2-7	NA	ASSPRFIQRDRRIPYEQY
TRBV29-1	TRBJ2-4	NA	SVEAWTSGGLLAKNIQY
TRBV7-8	TRBJ2-3	NA	ASSLVVSAHPTDTQY
TRBV6-5	TRBJ2-1	NA	ASSYRTSHPSSYNEQF
TRBV9	TRBJ2-1	few	ASTTGTGDNEQF
TRBV6-2/TRBV6-3	TRBJ2-7	once	ASSLERSYEQY
TRBV5-1	TRBJ2-5	NA	ASSLSGRAKTQY